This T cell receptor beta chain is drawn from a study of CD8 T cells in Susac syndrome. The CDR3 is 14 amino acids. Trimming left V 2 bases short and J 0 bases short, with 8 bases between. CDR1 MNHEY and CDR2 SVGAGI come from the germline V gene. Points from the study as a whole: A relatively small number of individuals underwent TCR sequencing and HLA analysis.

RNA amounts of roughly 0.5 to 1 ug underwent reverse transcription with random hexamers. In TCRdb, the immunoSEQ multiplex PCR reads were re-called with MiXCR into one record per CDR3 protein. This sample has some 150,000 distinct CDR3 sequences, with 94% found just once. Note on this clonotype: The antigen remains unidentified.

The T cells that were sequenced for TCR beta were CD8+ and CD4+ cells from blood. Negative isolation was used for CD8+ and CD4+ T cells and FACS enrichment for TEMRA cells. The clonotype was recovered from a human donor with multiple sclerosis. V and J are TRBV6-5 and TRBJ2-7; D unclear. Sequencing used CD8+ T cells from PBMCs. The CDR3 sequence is CASSYDGFSYEQYF. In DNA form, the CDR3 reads TGTGCCAGCAGTTACGATGGGTTCTCCTACGAGCAGTACTTC.